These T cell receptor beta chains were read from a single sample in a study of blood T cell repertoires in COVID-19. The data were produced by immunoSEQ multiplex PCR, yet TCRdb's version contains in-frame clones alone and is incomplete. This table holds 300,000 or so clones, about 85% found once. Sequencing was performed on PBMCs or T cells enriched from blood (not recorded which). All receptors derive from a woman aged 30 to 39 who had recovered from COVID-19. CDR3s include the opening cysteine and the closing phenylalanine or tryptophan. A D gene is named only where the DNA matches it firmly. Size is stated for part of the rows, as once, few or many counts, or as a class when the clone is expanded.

CDR3aa: CASSQSVRPLNYGYTF
CDR3nt: TGTGCCAGCAGCCAATCGGTCAGGCCCCTTAACTATGGCTACACCTTC
abundance: NA
d_gene: NA
j_gene: TRBJ1-2
v_gene: TRBV3-1/TRBV3-2

CDR3aa: CATSSEGNSGNTIYF
CDR3nt: TGTGCCACCAGCAGCGAGGGAAACTCTGGAAACACCATATATTTT
abundance: NA
d_gene: NA
j_gene: TRBJ1-3
v_gene: TRBV15

CDR3aa: CASSLDPATGSDGYTF
CDR3nt: TGTGCCAGCAGCTTAGATCCCGCGACAGGGTCCGATGGCTACACCTTC
abundance: few
d_gene: TRBD1
j_gene: TRBJ1-2
v_gene: TRBV11-2

CDR3aa: CASSSIGSGDTQYF
CDR3nt: TGCGCCAGCAGCTCGATCGGCTCGGGGGATACGCAGTATTTT
abundance: NA
d_gene: NA
j_gene: TRBJ2-3
v_gene: TRBV5-1

CDR3aa: CASSLGGAYGYTF
CDR3nt: TGTGCCAGCAGCTTAGGAGGGGCCTATGGCTACACCTTC
abundance: NA
d_gene: NA
j_gene: TRBJ1-2
v_gene: TRBV5-4

CDR3aa: CASRLIGDTGELFF
CDR3nt: TGTGCCAGCAGGTTAATCGGGGACACCGGGGAGCTGTTTTTT
abundance: NA
d_gene: NA
j_gene: TRBJ2-2
v_gene: TRBV11-2

CDR3aa: CASRGTGGKYSYGYTF
CDR3nt: TGTGCCAGCAGAGGGACAGGGGGCAAATACTCCTATGGCTACACCTTC
abundance: NA
d_gene: TRBD1
j_gene: TRBJ1-2
v_gene: TRBV28

CDR3aa: CASSPSVTDNEKLFF
CDR3nt: TGTGCCAGCTCACCGAGTGTGACAGATAATGAAAAACTGTTTTTT
abundance: NA
d_gene: NA
j_gene: TRBJ1-4
v_gene: TRBV18

CDR3aa: CASSTQQGSNQPQHF
CDR3nt: TGTGCCAGCAGTACTCAACAGGGGTCCAATCAGCCCCAGCATTTT
abundance: NA
d_gene: TRBD1
j_gene: TRBJ1-5
v_gene: TRBV6-5

CDR3aa: CASSPSGPGGTEAFF
CDR3nt: TGCGCCAGCAGCCCTTCAGGTCCGGGGGGCACTGAAGCTTTCTTT
abundance: NA
d_gene: NA
j_gene: TRBJ1-1
v_gene: TRBV5-1

CDR3aa: CASSPQEGLRSAVINTEAFF
CDR3nt: TGTGCCAGCAGTCCGCAGGAGGGGCTAAGATCTGCGGTTATAAACACTGAAGCTTTCTTT
abundance: once
d_gene: NA
j_gene: TRBJ1-1
v_gene: TRBV27

CDR3aa: CASSIGHGTAQTYGYTF
CDR3nt: TGTGCCAGTAGTATAGGACATGGGACAGCACAAACTTATGGCTACACCTTC
abundance: NA
d_gene: TRBD1
j_gene: TRBJ1-2
v_gene: TRBV19

CDR3aa: CASSIRQPSNQPQHF
CDR3nt: TGTGCCAGTAGTATTCGACAGCCTAGCAATCAGCCCCAGCATTTT
abundance: NA
d_gene: NA
j_gene: TRBJ1-5
v_gene: TRBV19

CDR3aa: CASSTRSGGEGYTF
CDR3nt: TGTGCCAGCAGTACTAGGTCGGGGGGCGAGGGCTACACCTTC
abundance: NA
d_gene: NA
j_gene: TRBJ1-2
v_gene: TRBV6-5

CDR3aa: CASRMDPGGKGEQYF
CDR3nt: TGTGCTAGCCGCATGGACCCGGGGGGAAAGGGCGAGCAGTACTTC
abundance: NA
d_gene: TRBD2
j_gene: TRBJ2-7
v_gene: TRBV7-7

CDR3aa: CASSPQRGYNEQFF
CDR3nt: TGTGCCAGCAGCCCGCAGCGGGGCTACAATGAGCAGTTCTTC
abundance: NA
d_gene: TRBD2
j_gene: TRBJ2-1
v_gene: TRBV27